This passage covers 32 T cell receptor beta chains from one sample sequenced in a study of prognosis after radiotherapy for stage I lung cancer. Genomic DNA was subjected to two-round multiplex PCR for amplification of TCR beta CDR3. First-round PCR used primers specific to each TRBV and TRBJ gene. TCRdb re-called the multiplex PCR reads with MiXCR, one entry per CDR3 protein. The sample holds 31,000 or so distinct CDR3 sequences, over 40% seen once. Sequencing used PBMCs, obtained before or after stereotactic body radiation therapy (not recorded which). These receptors all stem from a donor over 45 with non-small cell lung cancer.

Sample share makes this clonotype medium-sized. The genes are TRBV20-1 and TRBJ1-2; the D gene is possibly TRBD1 (5 bases). Germline V gene sequence: CDR1 DFQATT, CDR2 SNEGSKA (reference sequence). The CDR3 is 15 amino acids. The germline V and J ends were trimmed by 1 base and 0 bases, with 12 bases remaining between them. The CDR3 DNA is TGCAGTGCTAGAGCCGGGGGGAGGGCTAACTATGGCTACACCTTC. Amino acid sequence: CSARAGGRANYGYTF.

There are many counts of this clonotype. The chain joins TRBV7-8 to TRBJ2-1; no clear D. Looked up from germline, CDR1 is SGHVS and CDR2 is FQNEAQ. The CDR3 is made up of 13 amino acids. Trimming cost V 1 base and J 8 bases, with 9 bases left between them. The CDR3 protein is CASSLDQLYEQFF. CDR3 bases: TGTGCCAGCAGCTTAGATCAATTGTATGAGCAGTTCTTC. Variable domain in full (rest from reference TRBV7-8 and TRBJ2-1): GAGVSQSPRYKVAKRGQDVALRCDPISGHVSLFWYQQALGQGPEFLTYFQNEAQLDKSGLPSDRFFAERPEGSVSTLKIQRTQQEDSAVYLCASSLDQLYEQFFGPGTRLTVL.

The rearrangement joins TRBV11-3 to TRBJ2-1, with D possibly being TRBD2 (5 bases). This CDR3 has 16 residues. CDR1 and CDR2 (germline): SGHNT, YENEEA. V shed 0 bases and J shed 4 bases, with 13 bases lying between them. The CDR3 loop reads CASSLDLGVGYNEQFF. As DNA, the CDR3 is TGTGCCAGCAGCTTAGATTTGGGAGTCGGGTACAATGAGCAGTTCTTC.

This clonotype was detected once. A read error is the likely source, as a far larger clone sits one nucleotide away. The CDR3 loop reads CSSSYGSGGEQYF. CDR3 bases: TGTTCCAGCAGTTACGGGTCTGGAGGCGAGCAGTACTTC. The V call is TRBV6-1, the J call TRBJ2-7, with D tentatively TRBD2 (5 bases). CDR3 length: 13 amino acids. The germline CDR1 and CDR2 sequences are MNHNS and SASEGT.

This clonotype was counted many times. The chain links TRBV19 to TRBJ2-5, with D possibly TRBD1 on 5 matching bases. V was clipped by 5 bases and J by 5 bases, with 18 bases between them. The CDR3 covers 15 residues. The germline V gene has CDR1 LNHDA and CDR2 SQIVND (reference sequence). The CDR3: CASSPRAGIGETQYF. The DNA for the CDR3 is TGTGCCAGTAGTCCCCGGGCAGGGATAGGGGAGACCCAGTACTTC. Supplemented by reference TRBV19 and TRBJ2-5, the full variable domain reads DGGITQSPKYLFRKEGQNVTLSCEQNLNHDAMYWYRQDPGQGLRLIYYSQIVNDFQKGDIAEGYSVSREKKESFPLTVTSAQKNPTAFYLCASSPRAGIGETQYFGPGTRLLVL.

This clonotype was observed at least ten times. The chain joins TRBV10-3 to TRBJ2-1; tentative D call: TRBD1 (5 bases). The CDR3 has 13 amino acids. V shed 6 bases and J shed 3 bases, with 9 bases lying between them. Germline loops: CDR1 ENHRY, CDR2 SYGVKD. The CDR3 is CAIRQDSYNEQFF. For the CDR3, the DNA is TGTGCCATCAGACAAGACAGCTACAATGAGCAGTTCTTC.

This clonotype was seen repeatedly, ten times or more. This chain connects TRBV10-3 to TRBJ2-7, with a possible D match to TRBD2 (5 bases). The V end was cut by 0 bases, the J end by 6 bases, with 12 bases between. Looked up from germline, CDR1 is ENHRY and CDR2 is SYGVKD. The CDR3 totals 14 residues. The CDR3 reads CAISESRESFEQYF. The CDR3 nucleotides are TGTGCCATCAGTGAGTCGAGGGAGAGTTTCGAGCAGTACTTC.

The sample holds many counts of this clonotype. The CDR3 sequence: CASSQDGSGRAREQYF. CDR3 in DNA: TGCGCCAGCAGCCAAGACGGTAGCGGGAGGGCCCGAGAGCAGTACTTC. This sequence joins TRBV4-1 and TRBJ2-7; the match to TRBD2 covers 11 bases. Trimming took 0 bases from V and 7 from J; bases not matched to a gene: 8. CDR1 MGHRA and CDR2 YSYEKL come from the germline V gene. CDR3 length equals 16 residues.

This clonotype was recorded at least ten times. At one end the junction does not follow the germline gene, possibly because of a read error. The chain carries TRBV7-3 and TRBJ2-1, with 8 nucleotides matching TRBD2. The CDR3 spans 15 residues. Germline CDR1 and CDR2: SGHTA and FQGTGA. The CDR3 loop reads CVSSPSGRADNEQFF. CDR3 coding DNA: TGTGTCAGCAGCCCTTCCGGGAGGGCCGACAATGAGCAGTTCTTC.

The chain has TRBV11-3 and TRBJ2-2; 8 positions match TRBD1. Germline V lookup: CDR1 SGHNT, CDR2 YENEEA. V lost 7 bases, J lost 0 bases, and 7 bases stayed unmatched. This CDR3 is built from 16 residues. The chain's CDR3 is CASTGAQGANTGELFF. In DNA form, the CDR3 reads TGTGCCAGCACGGGGGCACAGGGGGCGAACACCGGGGAGCTGTTTTTT.

The chain carries TRBV6-1 and TRBJ1-4; 7 nucleotides align to TRBD1. After removal of 0 bases from V and 8 bases from J, the junction contained 6 bases not matched to a gene. Germline CDR1 is MNHNS and CDR2 is SASEGT. The CDR3 contains 15 residues. DNA for the CDR3: TGTGCCAGCAGTGAAGCCGTAGGGGGCGGGGAAAAACTGTTTTTT. This sequence encodes CASSEAVGGGEKLFF.

This clonotype came up many times. This chain links TRBV6-4 with TRBJ2-3, with 12 bases fitting TRBD2. This CDR3 is built from 17 residues. Unmatched junction bases numbered 7, after V lost 0 bases and J lost 6 bases. The V gene's germline CDR1 is MRHNA and CDR2 SNTAGT. The CDR3 nucleotides read TGTGCCAGCAGTGACTCAAGACTAGCGGGGGTTTCCGATACGCAGTATTTT. Amino acids: CASSDSRLAGVSDTQYF.

The V call is TRBV9, the J call TRBJ2-7, with 10 bases that match TRBD2. The CDR3 sequence is 15 residues long. Germline V gene data show CDR1 as SGDLS and CDR2 as YYNGEE. The V gene end was trimmed by 0 bases and the J gene end by 3 bases; junction bases not matched to a gene: 3. CDR3 residues: CASSVGLAGVYEQYF. The CDR3 DNA reads as TGTGCCAGCAGCGTAGGGCTAGCGGGAGTCTACGAGCAGTACTTC.

Note on this clonotype: A far larger clone is one base from this, pointing to a likely read error. This CDR3 fails to terminate in the conserved phenylalanine or tryptophan, so it likely reflects a read error. This chain connects TRBV6-1 to TRBJ1-2; perhaps TRBD1 as D (5 bases). The CDR3 sequence is 14 residues long. V was cut by 2 bases and J by 4 bases, with 11 bases left in between. Germline CDR1 is MNHNS and CDR2 is SASEGT. The CDR3 loop is CASSEPTASYGYTS. The CDR3 nucleotides are TGTGCCAGCAGTGAACCGACAGCCAGCTATGGCTACACCTCC.

The CDR3 bases are TGCAGCGCCCGAACGGGGGGCGGCTATGGCTACACCTTC. This sequence encodes CSARTGGGYGYTF. The V gene is TRBV29-1, the J gene TRBJ1-2; weak D call: TRBD1 (6 bases). This CDR3 comprises 13 residues. Per germline, CDR1 SQVTM and CDR2 ANQGSEA. The germline V and J ends were trimmed by 7 bases and 4 bases, with 16 bases remaining between them.

This clonotype was seen at least ten times. This chain connects TRBV3-1 to TRBJ1-1; a weak D match, TRBD1 (5 bases). Trimming pared 6 bases from V and 7 bases from J, leaving 15 bases between. The CDR3 runs to 13 residues. Germline-derived CDR1 and CDR2 are LGHDT and YNNKEL (reference sequence). The CDR3 protein is CASRNQGWGEAFF. CDR3 DNA: TGTGCCAGCAGAAACCAGGGTTGGGGTGAAGCTTTCTTT.

With regard to this clonotype: No conserved phenylalanine or tryptophan is present at the end of the CDR3, so a read error is the likely explanation. The limits of the CDR3 on the DNA are not certain, so only TCRdb's listed CDR3 is given. The rearrangement joins TRBV18 to TRBJ1-4; the D call in the table, TRBD1, was not verified against the DNA. Both ends counted, the CDR3 spans 16 residues. Germline V gene data show CDR1 as KGHSH and CDR2 as LQKENI. CDR3 in amino acids: CASSPRRGQDSEKLFL.

Concerning this clonotype: At one end, the junction sequence differs from germline, possibly due to a read error. The CDR3 DNA reads TGTGCCATCAGTGGATTGGGAAACAATCAGCCCCAGCATTTT. Translating gives CAISGLGNNQPQHF. The V call is TRBV25-1, the J call TRBJ1-5; no clear D. Per the germline V gene, CDR1 is MGHDK and CDR2 is SYGVNS. CDR3 length: 14 amino acids.

The V and J genes are TRBV12-3 or TRBV12-4 and TRBJ2-6, with unresolved D. The CDR3 runs 15 residues. The V end was cut by 6 bases, the J end by 2 bases, with 11 bases between. CDR3 amino acids: CASSQRLPGANVLTF. CDR3 DNA: TGTGCCAGCAGCCAGAGACTCCCTGGGGCCAACGTCCTGACTTTC.

By share, this clonotype counts as medium-sized. J is TRBJ2-1 and V is TRBV7-6; TRBD2 matches 7 bases. The CDR3 is 17 amino acids. V gave up 4 bases and J gave up 6 bases; unmatched junction bases: 15. CDR1 SGHVS and CDR2 FNYEAQ come from the germline V gene. CDR3 residues: CASSSRGRGVRVNEQFF. CDR3 bases: TGTGCCAGCAGCTCCCGTGGACGGGGGGTCAGGGTCAATGAGCAGTTCTTC.

Details on this clonotype: A single base is all that separates this from a far larger clone, so a read error is likely. The rearrangement links TRBV6-5 to TRBJ2-7; 9 positions agree with TRBD1. The CDR3 has 14 residues. Trimming at V came to 4 bases and at J to 4 bases, leaving 5 bases not matched to a gene. CDR1 and CDR2 (germline): MNHEY, SVGAGI. CDR3 nucleotide sequence: TGTGCCAGCAGTTCCCTAGGACAGGGGTACGAGCAGTACTTC. Amino acid sequence: CASSSLGQGYEQYF.

There are many counts of this clonotype. V usage is TRBV28 and J usage is TRBJ2-7; 13 nucleotides line up with TRBD2. Germline values: CDR1 MDHEN, CDR2 SYDVKM. The length of the CDR3 is 18 residues. The J segment lost 2 bases and the V segment lost 2 bases, leaving 9 bases of the junction unmatched. The CDR3 loop is CASSLTGAGTSGTYEQYF. Written as DNA, the CDR3 is TGTGCCAGCAGTTTAACGGGGGCAGGGACTAGCGGGACCTACGAGCAGTACTTC.

The chain joins TRBV30 to TRBJ1-3; TRBD1 aligns across 7 bases. This CDR3 contains 14 residues. Trimming took 2 bases from V and 3 from J; bases not matched to a gene: 4. CDR1 and CDR2 from the germline V gene are GTSNPN and SVGIG (reference sequence). In nucleotides, the CDR3 is TGTGCCTGGAGTCCAGACAGGGTTGGAAACACCATATATTTT. Translated, it gives CAWSPDRVGNTIYF.

A note on this clonotype: A read error is possible here, since a much larger clone lies one base away. The V gene is TRBV7-6, the J gene TRBJ2-1; 10 nucleotides line up with TRBD2. Germline values: CDR1 SGHVS, CDR2 FNYEAQ. After removal of 7 bases from V and 4 bases from J, the junction contained 10 bases not matched to a gene. CDR3 size: 16 residues. The CDR3 protein is CASIPQTSGVYNEQFF. The CDR3, as DNA: TGTGCCAGCATCCCCCAAACTAGCGGGGTATACAATGAGCAGTTCTTC.

In this sample, this clonotype turned up many times. CDR3 DNA: TGCGCCAGCAGCGCCCAGGGGACGGATACGCAGTATTTT. It encodes CASSAQGTDTQYF. J is TRBJ2-3 and V is TRBV5-1; D perhaps matches TRBD1 (6 bases). The CDR3 extends over 13 amino acids. V was cut by 4 bases and J by 6 bases, with 12 bases left in between. Germline loops: CDR1 SGHRS, CDR2 YFSETQ.

This clonotype has at least ten counts. V usage is TRBV18 and J usage is TRBJ2-3; D is ambiguous. Germline CDR1 KGHSH, CDR2 LQKENI. Trimming stripped 0 bases from V and 2 bases from J, with 6 bases between. CDR3 length equals 14 residues. CDR3 coding DNA: TGTGCCAGCTCACCACCGGACCTCACAGATACGCAGTATTTT. Encoded protein: CASSPPDLTDTQYF.

This clonotype was counted ten times or more. This rearrangement joins TRBV6-5 to TRBJ1-6, with 10 bases aligning to TRBD1. Germline V gene lookup returns CDR1 MNHEY and CDR2 SVGAGI. The CDR3 extends over 20 amino acids. V lost 0 bases, J lost 6 bases, and 14 bases stayed unmatched. This chain's CDR3 is CASSYSSWDRGGGGNSPLHF. In nucleotides, the CDR3 is TGTGCCAGCAGTTACTCGAGTTGGGACAGGGGAGGTGGGGGTAATTCACCCCTCCACTTT.

CDR3 nucleotide sequence: TGTGCCAGCAGTTCAGGGTCTAGCGGGAAACGCGAGCAGTACTTC. It encodes CASSSGSSGKREQYF. V usage is TRBV27 and J usage is TRBJ2-7, with 9 bases matching TRBD2. The CDR3 is 15 residues long. CDR1 is MNHEY and CDR2 is SMNVEV in the germline V gene (reference sequence). V dropped 4 bases and J dropped 6; count of bases not matched to a gene: 10.

This clonotype has at least ten counts. The chain carries TRBV5-1 and TRBJ2-3, with D hard to call. Germline V gene lookup returns CDR1 SGHRS and CDR2 YFSETQ. CDR3 length: 15 amino acids. With 3 bases removed from V and 4 bases from J, the gap between germline ends came to 15 bases. CDR3 bases: TGCGCCAGCAGCTCCTTAGGAGATCTGGCAGATACGCAGTATTTT. Its translation: CASSSLGDLADTQYF.

This clonotype was recorded a few times. It differs at one base from a far larger clone, so likely a read error. This sequence joins TRBV6-9 and TRBJ1-2; a weak D match, TRBD1 (5 bases). Germline V gene data show CDR1 as MNHGY and CDR2 as SVAAGI. This CDR3 comprises 16 residues. CDR3 residues: CAGSYSGDPPVGGYTF. The CDR3 coding sequence is TGTGCCGGCAGTTACTCCGGGGACCCACCTGTGGGAGGCTACACCTTC.

The V call is TRBV2, the J call TRBJ2-1; D is unresolved. Per germline, CDR1 SNHLY and CDR2 FYNNEI. CDR3 length: 11 residues. V lost 2 bases to trimming and J lost 8 bases, with 4 bases between them. CDR3 loop: CASSESDEQFF. The CDR3 DNA reads TGTGCCAGCAGTGAAAGCGATGAGCAGTTCTTC.

By its share, this clonotype is medium-sized. V usage is TRBV6-2 or TRBV6-3 and J usage is TRBJ1-5, with TRBD1 identical over 8 bases. CDR1 and CDR2 from the germline V gene are MNHEY and SVGEGT. The V and J ends lost 6 bases and 2 bases, in that order; junction bases with no gene match: 3. This CDR3 is built from 14 residues. CDR3 nucleotides: TGTGCCAGCAGAACGGACAGGGGCAATCAGCCCCAGCATTTT. It specifies CASRTDRGNQPQHF.